The 11 T cell receptor beta chains below come from one sample, sequenced in a study of response to subunit inactivated influenza vaccine (dated by TCRdb to 2016 to 2019). The library was built by means of RT-PCR. This sample was sequenced with an Illumina HiSeq 2500. TCRdb's own reprocessing of the public reads used fastp at Q25 and MiXCR and kept productive beta chains. Merged by CDR3 protein, the rows form single entries marked with the most common genes and DNA. The sample records hundreds of thousands of distinct CDR3 sequences, 11% to 15% of which are singletons. The top ten hold 6% to 8% of the sample. The specimen was PBMCs from blood, collected 14 to 15 days before vaccination. These receptors were obtained from a man aged 45-65 years who received an inactivated influenza vaccine. Donor details come from another sample of the same person, matched by shared clones.

The chain uses TRBV12-3 or TRBV12-4 and TRBJ2-2; no reliable D call. The germline V and J ends were trimmed by 4 bases and 4 bases, with 10 bases remaining between them. The CDR3 length is 14 residues. The chain's CDR3 is CASSSPGFTGELFF. In nucleotides, the CDR3 is TGTGCCAGCAGTTCCCCGGGCTTCACCGGGGAGCTGTTTTTT.

The chain employs TRBV7-9 and TRBJ1-2; D perhaps matches TRBD1 (6 bases). The CDR3 length is 12 residues. Germline V gene lookup returns CDR1 SEHNR and CDR2 FQNEAQ (reference sequence). Trimming stripped 5 bases from V and 4 bases from J, with 8 bases between. The CDR3 region has the DNA TGTGCCAGCAGCCGGGACACCTATGGCTACACCTTC. Protein: CASSRDTYGYTF.

The chain couples TRBV28 to TRBJ1-2, with D possibly being TRBD1 (6 bases). This CDR3 spans 17 amino acids. The V gene's germline CDR1 is MDHEN and CDR2 SYDVKM. V was clipped by 1 base and J by 2 bases, with 17 bases between them. CDR3 region: CASSLFQPGAENYGYTF. In nucleotides, the CDR3 is TGTGCCAGCAGTTTATTCCAGCCAGGGGCAGAAAACTATGGCTACACCTTC.

This clonotype was found many times. The gene calls are TRBV7-9 and TRBJ2-5, with 7 bases that match TRBD2. Trimming took 3 bases from V and 5 from J; bases not matched to a gene: 0. The CDR3 has 12 amino acids. Per the germline V gene, CDR1 is SEHNR and CDR2 is FQNEAQ (reference sequence). This chain's CDR3 is CASSLRGETQYF. For the CDR3, the DNA is TGTGCCAGCAGCTTGCGGGGGGAGACCCAGTACTTC.

Points on this clonotype: The junction shows a germline mismatch at one end, possibly a read error. This chain links TRBV10-3 with TRBJ2-5; D possibly corresponds to TRBD2 (5 bases). The CDR3 extends over 16 amino acids. In germline, CDR1 is ENHRY, CDR2 SYGVKD. The CDR3 region is CAISPSSAGDQGTQYF. CDR3 coding DNA: TGTGCCATCAGCCCCTCGAGCGCGGGCGACCAAGGGACCCAGTACTTC.

This clonotype has a count of ten or more. The chain uses TRBV7-2 and TRBJ2-7; possibly TRBD1 for D (7 bases). Trimming removed 1 base from V and 2 bases from J, with 12 bases in between. The CDR3 has 15 residues. Germline V gene lookup returns CDR1 SGHTA and CDR2 FQGNSA. The DNA of the CDR3 is TGTGCCAGCAGCTTAGGCGGGACAGCTCCCTACGAGCAGTACTTC. This gives the protein CASSLGGTAPYEQYF.

This chain links TRBV24-1 with TRBJ1-2; D gene unclear. CDR3 length equals 10 residues. In germline, CDR1 is KGHDR, CDR2 SFDVKD. V lost 9 bases to trimming and J lost 8 bases, with 9 bases between them. The CDR3 sequence: CATRRRGYTF. CDR3 DNA: TGTGCCACCCGTCGACGGGGCTACACCTTC.

J is TRBJ2-7 and V is TRBV2, with TRBD1 identical over 7 bases. The CDR3 extends over 14 amino acids. V dropped 10 bases and J dropped 5; count of bases not matched to a gene: 14. Per germline, CDR1 SNHLY and CDR2 FYNNEI. The CDR3 loop reads CANSRKTGNDEQYF. The CDR3 bases are TGTGCCAATTCCCGGAAGACAGGGAATGACGAGCAGTACTTC.

This clonotype was found a few times. The chain uses TRBV7-2 and TRBJ2-3; D is unclear. Looked up from germline, CDR1 is SGHTA and CDR2 is FQGNSA. Trimming pared 3 bases from V and 0 bases from J, leaving 7 bases between. This CDR3 region has 14 residues. The CDR3 here is CASSFWGSTDTQYF. The CDR3 DNA reads TGTGCCAGCAGCTTTTGGGGTAGCACAGATACGCAGTATTTT.

This clonotype was recorded a few times. The chain is built from TRBV4-2 and TRBJ2-1; TRBD2 matches 7 bases. Germline values: CDR1 LGHNA, CDR2 YNFKEQ. The CDR3 has 16 amino acids. After removal of 4 bases from V and 5 bases from J, the junction contained 11 bases not matched to a gene. Here the CDR3 reads CASSRLSGVTNNEQFF. The CDR3 region has the DNA TGTGCCAGCAGCCGCCTGAGCGGGGTCACGAACAATGAGCAGTTCTTC.

This clonotype was observed at least ten times. This sequence joins TRBV7-2 and TRBJ1-2; D not certain. V dropped 2 bases and J dropped 8 bases, with 12 bases sitting between them. This CDR3 is built from 13 residues. Per germline, CDR1 SGHTA and CDR2 FQGNSA. The CDR3 is CASSLKGTGGYTF. The DNA of the CDR3 is TGTGCCAGCAGCTTAAAGGGTACCGGGGGCTACACCTTC.